A selection of T cell receptor beta chains follows, all from one sample in a study of neurological immune-mediated disorders. TCRdb re-called the 5' RACE reads with MiXCR, one entry per CDR3 protein. The sample lists around 50,000 distinct CDR3 sequences; about 25% were seen once. The sample was PBMCs. The receptors shown here come from a woman aged 70-85 years in good health. Both conserved end residues are part of each CDR3. The D gene is left open where the match is weak. Expanded clones get a size class; other rows say once, few or many, or leave the size out.

abundance	d_gene	v_gene	j_gene	CDR3aa	CDR3nt
NA	TRBD2	TRBV20-1	TRBJ2-1	CSARERGGLGNEQFF	TGCAGTGCTAGGGAGCGGGGGGGCCTCGGGAATGAGCAGTTCTTC
many	TRBD2	TRBV5-1	TRBJ2-2	CASSLSFSGIEAGELFF	TGCGCCAGCAGCTTGAGCTTTAGCGGGATCGAGGCCGGGGAGCTGTTTTTT
few	NA	TRBV4-1	TRBJ1-4	CASSPSGTATNEKLFF	TGCGCCAGCAGCCCAAGCGGCACAGCAACTAATGAAAAACTGTTTTTT
many	NA	TRBV20-1	TRBJ2-1	CSARDGGSYNEQFF	TGCAGTGCTAGAGATGGGGGCTCCTACAATGAGCAGTTCTTC
NA	NA	TRBV24-1	TRBJ2-1	CATSGKGRGVSPYNEQFF	TGTGCCACCAGTGGAAAGGGCAGGGGAGTGAGTCCCTACAATGAGCAGTTCTTC
many	TRBD2	TRBV7-2	TRBJ2-3	CASSLLASGSTPTQYF	TGTGCCAGCAGCTTACTAGCTAGCGGGAGTACTCCTACGCAGTATTTT
many	NA	TRBV12-3/TRBV12-4	TRBJ1-3	CASSVSGNTIYF	TGTGCCAGCAGTGTTTCTGGAAACACCATATATTTT
NA	NA	TRBV20-1	TRBJ2-1	CSAATGNSYNEQFF	TGCAGTGCTGCTACAGGGAACTCCTACAATGAGCAGTTCTTC
many	TRBD2	TRBV29-1	TRBJ2-1	CSVRGTSGRAGSYNEQFF	TGCAGCGTTCGGGGGACTAGCGGGAGGGCGGGCTCCTACAATGAGCAGTTCTTC
NA	TRBD2	TRBV11-3	TRBJ2-3	CASSLGYGLAGGPGTDTQYF	TGTGCCAGCAGCTTAGGATACGGACTAGCGGGGGGGCCCGGCACAGATACGCAGTATTTT
NA	NA	TRBV5-1	TRBJ1-2	CASSLAQGVYGYTF	TGCGCCAGCAGCTTGGCCCAGGGCGTCTATGGCTACACCTTC
NA	NA	TRBV7-3	TRBJ2-3	CASSLTASYTDTQYF	TGTGCCAGCAGCTTAACCGCCTCGTACACAGATACGCAGTATTTT
NA	NA	TRBV10-3	TRBJ2-7	CAIRGTSKEQYF	TGTGCCATCAGAGGTACTAGCAAAGAGCAGTACTTC
NA	NA	TRBV29-1	TRBJ1-5	CSVDLRFRGQPQHF	TGCAGCGTTGATCTCAGGTTCAGAGGGCAGCCCCAGCATTTT
many	TRBD1	TRBV29-1	TRBJ2-3	CSVLTGVVGTDTQYF	TGCAGCGTTCTTACAGGGGTGGTGGGCACAGATACGCAGTATTTT
NA	NA	TRBV5-1	TRBJ2-5	CASSLEKETQYF	TGCGCCAGCAGCTTGGAAAAAGAGACCCAGTACTTC